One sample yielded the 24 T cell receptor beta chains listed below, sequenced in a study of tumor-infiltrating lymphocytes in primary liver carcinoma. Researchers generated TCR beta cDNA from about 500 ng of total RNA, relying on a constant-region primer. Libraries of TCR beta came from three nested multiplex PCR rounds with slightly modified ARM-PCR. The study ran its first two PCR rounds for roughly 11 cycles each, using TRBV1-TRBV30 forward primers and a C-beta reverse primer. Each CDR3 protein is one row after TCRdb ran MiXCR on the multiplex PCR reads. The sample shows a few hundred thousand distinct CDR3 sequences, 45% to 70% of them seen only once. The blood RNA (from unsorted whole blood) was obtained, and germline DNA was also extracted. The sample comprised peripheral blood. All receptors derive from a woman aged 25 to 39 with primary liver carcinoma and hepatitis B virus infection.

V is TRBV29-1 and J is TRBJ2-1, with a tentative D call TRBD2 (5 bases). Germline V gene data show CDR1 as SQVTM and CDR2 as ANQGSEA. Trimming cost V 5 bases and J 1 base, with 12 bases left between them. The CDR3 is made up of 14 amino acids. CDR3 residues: CSVKTGESYNEQFF. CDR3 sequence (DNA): TGCAGCGTTAAAACCGGGGAATCCTACAATGAGCAGTTCTTC.

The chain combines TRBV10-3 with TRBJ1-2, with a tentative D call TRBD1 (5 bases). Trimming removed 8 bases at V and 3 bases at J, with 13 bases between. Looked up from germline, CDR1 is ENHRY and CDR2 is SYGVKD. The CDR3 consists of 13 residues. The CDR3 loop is CAILGGLDYGYTF. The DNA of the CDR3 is TGTGCCATCCTCGGGGGACTAGACTATGGCTACACCTTC.

As DNA, the CDR3 is TGTGCCAGCAGAGCGTCGGGATTAGGCCACAATGAGCAGTTCTTC. Amino acid sequence: CASRASGLGHNEQFF. The chain carries TRBV5-4 and TRBJ2-1; TRBD2 is a possible D gene (5 bases). The CDR3 length is 15 residues. Germline CDR1 reads SGHNT; CDR2 reads YYREEE (reference sequence). V was pared by 5 bases and J by 5 bases, with 17 bases between.

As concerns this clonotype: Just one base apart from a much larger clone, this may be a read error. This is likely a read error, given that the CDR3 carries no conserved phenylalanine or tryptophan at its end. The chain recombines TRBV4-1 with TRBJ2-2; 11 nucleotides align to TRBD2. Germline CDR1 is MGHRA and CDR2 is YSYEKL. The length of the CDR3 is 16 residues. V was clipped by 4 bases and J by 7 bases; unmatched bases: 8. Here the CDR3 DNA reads TGCGCCAGCAGCCCGGGGACTAGCGGTTATGTCGGGGAGCTGTTTTCT. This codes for CASSPGTSGYVGELFS.

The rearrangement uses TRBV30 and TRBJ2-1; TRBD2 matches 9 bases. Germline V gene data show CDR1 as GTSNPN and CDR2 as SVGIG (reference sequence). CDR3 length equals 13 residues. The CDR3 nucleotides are TGTGCTGCGGGGACTAGCTGGTACAATGAGCAGTTCTTC. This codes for CAAGTSWYNEQFF.

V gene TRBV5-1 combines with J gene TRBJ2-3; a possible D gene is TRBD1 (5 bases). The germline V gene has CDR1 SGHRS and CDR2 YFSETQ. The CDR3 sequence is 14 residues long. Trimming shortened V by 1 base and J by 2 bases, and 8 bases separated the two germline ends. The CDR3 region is CASSLSDTTDTQYF. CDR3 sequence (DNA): TGCGCCAGCAGCTTGTCGGACACCACAGATACGCAGTATTTT.

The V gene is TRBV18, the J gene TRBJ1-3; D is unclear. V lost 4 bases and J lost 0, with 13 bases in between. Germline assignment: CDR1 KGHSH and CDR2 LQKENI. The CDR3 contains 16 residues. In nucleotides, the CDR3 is TGTGCCAGCTCACTCATGTTACAGAGCTCTGGAAACACCATATATTTT. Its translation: CASSLMLQSSGNTIYF.

The CDR3 sequence is CASSPTLGAEPTGELFF. The CDR3 nucleotides are TGTGCCAGCAGCCCCACCCTGGGCGCGGAACCCACCGGGGAGCTGTTTTTT. V gene TRBV7-8 combines with J gene TRBJ2-2; D is undetermined. Trimming stripped 5 bases from V and 4 bases from J, with 20 bases between. Germline loops: CDR1 SGHVS, CDR2 FQNEAQ. The CDR3 length is 17 residues.

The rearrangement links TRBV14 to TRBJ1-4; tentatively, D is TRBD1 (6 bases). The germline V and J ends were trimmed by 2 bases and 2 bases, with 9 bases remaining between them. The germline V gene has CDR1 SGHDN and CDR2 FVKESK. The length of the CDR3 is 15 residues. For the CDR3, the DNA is TGTGCCAGCAGCCAAAGTACAGGGACTAATGAAAAACTGTTTTTT. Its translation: CASSQSTGTNEKLFF.

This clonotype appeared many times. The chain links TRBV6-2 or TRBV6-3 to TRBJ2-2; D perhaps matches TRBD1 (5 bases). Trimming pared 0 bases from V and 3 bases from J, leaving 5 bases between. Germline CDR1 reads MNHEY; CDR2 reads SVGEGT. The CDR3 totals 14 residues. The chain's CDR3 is CASSYSTDTGELFF. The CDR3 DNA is TGTGCCAGCAGTTACTCGACAGACACCGGGGAGCTGTTTTTT.

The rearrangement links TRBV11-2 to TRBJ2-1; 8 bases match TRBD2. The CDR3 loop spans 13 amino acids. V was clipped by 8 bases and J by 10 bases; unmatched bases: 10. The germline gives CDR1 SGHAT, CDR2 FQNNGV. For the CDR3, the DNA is TGTGCCAGCCTTTTCACTAGCGGACGGGAGCAGTTCTTC. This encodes CASLFTSGREQFF.

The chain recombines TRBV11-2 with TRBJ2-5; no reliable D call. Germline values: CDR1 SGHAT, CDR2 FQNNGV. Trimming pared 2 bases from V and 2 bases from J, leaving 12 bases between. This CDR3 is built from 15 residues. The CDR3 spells CASSLQDLRQETQYF. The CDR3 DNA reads TGTGCCAGCAGCTTACAGGACCTGAGGCAAGAGACCCAGTACTTC.

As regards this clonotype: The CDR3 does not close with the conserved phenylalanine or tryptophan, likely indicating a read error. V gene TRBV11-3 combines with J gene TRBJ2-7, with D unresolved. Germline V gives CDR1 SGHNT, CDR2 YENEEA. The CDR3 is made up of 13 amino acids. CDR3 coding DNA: TGTGCCAGTAGCTTTTCTTCGACCAACGAGCAGTACTCC. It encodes CASSFSSTNEQYS.

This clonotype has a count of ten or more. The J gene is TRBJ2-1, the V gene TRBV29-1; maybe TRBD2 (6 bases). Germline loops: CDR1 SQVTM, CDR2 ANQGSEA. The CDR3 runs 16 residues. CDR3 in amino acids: CRPRPSGGSSYNEQFF. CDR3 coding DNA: TGCAGGCCCCGTCCGAGCGGAGGGAGCTCCTACAATGAGCAGTTCTTC.

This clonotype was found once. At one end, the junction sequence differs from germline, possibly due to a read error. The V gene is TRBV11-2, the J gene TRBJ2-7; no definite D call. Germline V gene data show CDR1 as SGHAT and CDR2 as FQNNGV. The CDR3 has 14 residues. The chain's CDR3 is CASSLVGAGYGQYF. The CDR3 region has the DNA TGTGCCAGCAGCTTGGTTGGAGCAGGCTACGGGCAGTACTTC.

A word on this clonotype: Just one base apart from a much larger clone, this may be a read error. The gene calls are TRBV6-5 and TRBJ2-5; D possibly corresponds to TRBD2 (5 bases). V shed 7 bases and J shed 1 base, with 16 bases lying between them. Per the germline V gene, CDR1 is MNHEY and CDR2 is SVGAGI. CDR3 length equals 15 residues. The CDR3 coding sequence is TGTGCCAGCAACCGCTCCCAGCGGTTCCAAGAGACCCAGTACTTC. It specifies CASNRSQRFQETQYF.

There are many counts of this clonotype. As DNA, the CDR3 is TGCAGCGGCTACAGGGGGCAAGTACAGTTCTTC. As protein: CSGYRGQVQFF. The chain is built from TRBV29-1 and TRBJ2-1; 9 nucleotides align to TRBD1. V shed 7 bases, J shed 13 bases, and the junction held 8 bases outside the gene matches. Germline values: CDR1 SQVTM, CDR2 ANQGSEA. CDR3 length equals 11 residues.

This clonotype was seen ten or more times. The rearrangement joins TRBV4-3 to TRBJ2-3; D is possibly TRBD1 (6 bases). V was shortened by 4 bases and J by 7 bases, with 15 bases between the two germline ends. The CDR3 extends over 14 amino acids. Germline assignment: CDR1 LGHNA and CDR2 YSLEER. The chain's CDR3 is CASSPGVQGNTQYF. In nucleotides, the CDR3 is TGCGCCAGCAGCCCCGGAGTACAGGGAAATACGCAGTATTTT.

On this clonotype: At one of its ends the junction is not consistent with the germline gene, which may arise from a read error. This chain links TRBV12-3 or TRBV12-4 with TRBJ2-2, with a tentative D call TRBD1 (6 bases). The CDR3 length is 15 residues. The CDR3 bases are TGTGCCAGCCGGGTGTGGGACACGAGCACCGGGGAGCTGTCTTTT. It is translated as CASRVWDTSTGELSF.

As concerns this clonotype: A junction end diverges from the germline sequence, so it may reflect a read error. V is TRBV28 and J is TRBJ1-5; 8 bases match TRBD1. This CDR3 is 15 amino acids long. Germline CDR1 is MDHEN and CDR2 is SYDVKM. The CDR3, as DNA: TGTGCCAGCAGTTTACAGACAGGGGCCAATCAGCTCCAGCATTTT. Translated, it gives CASSLQTGANQLQHF. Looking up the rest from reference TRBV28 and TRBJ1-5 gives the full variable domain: DVKVTQSSRYLVKRTGEKVFLECVQDMDHENMFWYRQDPGLGLRLIYFSYDVKMKEKGDIPEGYSVSREKKERFSLILESASTNQTSMYLCASSLQTGANQLQHFGDGTRLSIL.

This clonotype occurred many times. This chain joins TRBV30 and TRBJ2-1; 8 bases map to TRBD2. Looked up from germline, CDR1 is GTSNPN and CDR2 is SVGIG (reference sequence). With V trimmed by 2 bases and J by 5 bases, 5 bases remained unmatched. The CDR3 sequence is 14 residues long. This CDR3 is CAWSPWTSHNEQFF. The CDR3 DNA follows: TGTGCCTGGAGTCCATGGACTAGCCACAATGAGCAGTTCTTC.

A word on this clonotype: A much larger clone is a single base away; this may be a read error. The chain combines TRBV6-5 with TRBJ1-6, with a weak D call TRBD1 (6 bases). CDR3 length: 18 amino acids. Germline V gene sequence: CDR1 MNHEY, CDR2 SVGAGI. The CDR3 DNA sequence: TGTGCCAACAGTTACGTGGGGGGCCCAAGCTCCTATAATTCACCCCTCCACTTT. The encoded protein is CANSYVGGPSSYNSPLHF.

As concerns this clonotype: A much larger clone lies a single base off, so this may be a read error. In DNA form, the CDR3 reads TGCAGCGGACCAACGGGACAGGCTGAAGGCCCAACTAATGAAAAACTGTTTTTT. This translates into CSGPTGQAEGPTNEKLFF. The V and J genes are TRBV29-1 and TRBJ1-4, with TRBD1 matching 8 bases. This CDR3 is built from 18 residues. Germline loops: CDR1 SQVTM, CDR2 ANQGSEA. The junction had 16 bases not matched to a gene; V was cut back by 7 bases and J by 0 bases. Using reference TRBV29-1 and TRBJ1-4 for the parts outside the CDR3, the full variable domain is SAVISQKPSRDICQRGTSLTIQCQVDSQVTMMFWYRQQPGQSLTLIATANQGSEATYESGFVIDKFPISRPNLTFSTLTVSNMSPEDSSIYLCSGPTGQAEGPTNEKLFFGSGTQLSVL.

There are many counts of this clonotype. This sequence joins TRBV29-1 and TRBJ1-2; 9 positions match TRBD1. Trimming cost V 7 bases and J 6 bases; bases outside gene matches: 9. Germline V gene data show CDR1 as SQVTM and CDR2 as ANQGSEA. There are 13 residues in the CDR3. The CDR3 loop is CSAGGTGKDGYTF. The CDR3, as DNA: TGCAGCGCCGGGGGGACAGGGAAAGATGGCTACACCTTC.